The clone carrying this T cell receptor (beta chain) has ten or more counts. Its antigen is not identified. The time point is: newly diagnosed GD, antithyroid drugs for less than 3 months. After RNA was extracted from PBMCs, the TCR library was made from it. The source of the sample is a study of regulatory T cells in long-lasting Graves disease. Overall study results and limits: Persistent disease preferred TRBV28, TRBJ1-2 and TRBJ2-5.

Arm-PCR of CDR3 regions and iRepertoire HTBI primers were the basis on which TCR beta libraries were built. TCRdb analysed the multiplex PCR reads with MiXCR anew, one entry per CDR3 protein. The repertoire includes 350,000 to 500,000 distinct CDR3 sequences, about 16% of them detected once, and about 10% sits in the top ten. The CDR3 is 16 amino acids. After removal of 3 bases from V and 2 bases from J, the junction contained 4 bases not matched to a gene. The germline V gene has CDR1 MNHNS and CDR2 SASEGT. The same specimen was also included in a second study, on T cells in Graves' hyperthyroidism and ophthalmopathy. As that report states: Blood also contained most expanded thyroid clonotypes above 0.001. Ophthalmopathy, as predicted by the model, came a median around 7 months after the prediction.

The chain uses TRBV6-1 and TRBJ2-5, with 12 bases aligning to TRBD2. This TCR derives from a woman aged 25 to 39 with Graves disease. The input for sequencing was peripheral blood mononuclear cells (PBMCs), taken at new diagnosis, from a patient treated with antithyroid drugs. The CDR3 bases are TGTGCCAGCAGTGACCTAGCGGGAGGGCTTCAAGAGACCCAGTACTTC. This gives the protein CASSDLAGGLQETQYF.